This T cell receptor (beta chain) was identified in a study of T cell clonotyping in hematopoietic cell transplantation. V lost 1 base and J 3 bases, leaving 7 bases between the germline ends. Germline-derived CDR1 and CDR2 are MGHRA and YSYEKL. The CDR3 spans 14 residues. Specified time point: recipient sample about 28 days before transplant, after cytoreduction. Blood collection times were about day -28 and days 30, 100, 180 posttransplant. Some clones are missing from TCRdb's copy, which holds only in-frame ones; the method was immunoSEQ multiplex PCR. Among approximately 42,000 clones listed, 85% were seen once.

The specimen comprised peripheral blood mononuclear cells, sampled before stem cell transplant. This TCR derives from a man in his sixties with acute myeloid leukemia. Some clones in this sample may be carry-over from other donors' samples. This chain links TRBV4-1 with TRBJ1-5; D is possibly TRBD1 (5 bases). CDR3 protein: CASSQGQFNQPQHF. For the CDR3, the DNA is TGCGCCAGCAGCCAAGGACAGTTCAATCAGCCCCAGCATTTT.